This T cell receptor beta chain originates from a study of T cell clones after liver transplantation. Across the study: Three of the eight recipients were HCV-positive; the rest had non-autoimmune, non-viral transplant indications. Study-wide findings and caveats: These preliminary findings come from unstandardized post-transplant sampling times. Donor-reactive sequences fell more than third party-reactive ones, suggesting partial deletion. Low donor cell numbers restricted donor-reactive repertoire measurement in a couple of subjects.

This table comes from immunoSEQ multiplex PCR, and its TCRdb copy is limited to in-frame clones, with some not included. This table holds over 45,000 clones, approximately 71% found once. This clone was seen a single time. Its antigen remains unknown. Germline CDR1 reads SNHLY; CDR2 reads FYNNEI. The CDR3 spans 17 residues. V lost 1 base to trimming and J lost 0 bases, with 13 bases between them. This sequence joins TRBV2 and TRBJ2-1; D might be TRBD2 (6 bases). The clonotype originates from a human patient who received a liver transplant. These T cells may partly come from the graft donor. The sequencing here drew on CD4+ T cells from blood, taken less than 70 months after liver transplant. The CDR3 DNA reads as TGTGCCAGCAGTGAAGATATACGGGGGAGCTCCTACAATGAGCAGTTCTTC. Translating gives CASSEDIRGSSYNEQFF.